This T cell receptor (beta chain) was sequenced in a study of identifying expanded T cells in peripheral blood. Findings and caveats of the study: Over around two and four weeks, about 15 and 19 clones changed, versus roughly 1.1 between replicates. Clone count variance between roughly 2-week samples rose with total template count.

Collection occurred without any documented infections or immune events in donors. As to this clone: Its antigen is undetermined.

TCRdb keeps only in-frame clones here, not all; method: immunoSEQ multiplex PCR. Altogether approximately 97,000 clones are present, approximately 88% being singletons, with the ten largest covering roughly 14%. The sequenced material came from blood. The sequence was obtained from a person aged 18 to 70 in good health.

The CDR3 region is CASSNIGGDGNTIYF. In DNA, the CDR3 is TGTGCCAGCAGCAATATAGGGGGTGATGGAAACACCATATATTTT. The chain links TRBV11-2 to TRBJ1-3; the D gene is possibly TRBD1 (6 bases). The CDR3 consists of 15 residues. Germline loops: CDR1 SGHAT, CDR2 FQNNGV. Trimming stripped 5 bases from V and 3 bases from J, with 14 bases between.